The present TCR beta chain was sequenced within a study of response to subunit inactivated influenza vaccine. Trimming removed 0 bases from V and 11 bases from J, with 22 bases in between. The CDR3 length is 17 residues. The germline V gene has CDR1 LGHNA and CDR2 YSLEER. This clonotype was seen a few times. Its antigen is not identified. Points from the study as a whole: Only a handful of new T cells, the authors suggested, are recruited with each seasonal influenza vaccination.

MiXCR, applied by TCRdb to the RT-PCR reads, yields one record per CDR3 protein. The sample carries about 700,000 distinct CDR3 sequences, more than 11% recorded once. The chain joins TRBV4-3 to TRBJ1-4, with D hard to call. The receptor comes from a man aged 50 or older who received an inactivated influenza vaccine. The material was PBMCs from blood, obtained 14 days before vaccination. The CDR3, as DNA: TGCGCCAGCAGCCAAGATAGTATAGGGCAGGCCCCCAGGAAACTGTTTTTT. Amino acid sequence: CASSQDSIGQAPRKLFF.